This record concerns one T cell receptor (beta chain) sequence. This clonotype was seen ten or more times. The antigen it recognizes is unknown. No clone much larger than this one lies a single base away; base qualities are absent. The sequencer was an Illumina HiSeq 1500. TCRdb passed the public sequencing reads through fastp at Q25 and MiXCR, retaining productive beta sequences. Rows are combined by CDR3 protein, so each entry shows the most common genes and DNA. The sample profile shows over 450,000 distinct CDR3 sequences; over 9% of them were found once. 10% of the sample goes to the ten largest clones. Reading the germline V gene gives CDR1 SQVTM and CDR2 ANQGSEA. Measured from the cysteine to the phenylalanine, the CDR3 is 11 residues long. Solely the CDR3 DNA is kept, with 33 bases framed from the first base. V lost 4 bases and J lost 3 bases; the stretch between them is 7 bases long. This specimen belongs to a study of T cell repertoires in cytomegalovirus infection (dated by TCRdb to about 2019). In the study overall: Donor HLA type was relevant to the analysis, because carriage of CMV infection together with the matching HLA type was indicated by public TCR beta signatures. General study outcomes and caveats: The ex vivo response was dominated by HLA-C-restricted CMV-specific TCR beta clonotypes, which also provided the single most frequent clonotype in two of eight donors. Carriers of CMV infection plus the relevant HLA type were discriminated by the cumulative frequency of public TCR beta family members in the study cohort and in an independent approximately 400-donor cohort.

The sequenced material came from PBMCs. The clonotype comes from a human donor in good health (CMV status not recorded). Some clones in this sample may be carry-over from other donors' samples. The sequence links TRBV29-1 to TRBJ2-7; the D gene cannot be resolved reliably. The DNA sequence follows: TGCAGCGTTGCTAGTCTCTACGAGCAGTACTTC. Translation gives CSVASLYEQYF.